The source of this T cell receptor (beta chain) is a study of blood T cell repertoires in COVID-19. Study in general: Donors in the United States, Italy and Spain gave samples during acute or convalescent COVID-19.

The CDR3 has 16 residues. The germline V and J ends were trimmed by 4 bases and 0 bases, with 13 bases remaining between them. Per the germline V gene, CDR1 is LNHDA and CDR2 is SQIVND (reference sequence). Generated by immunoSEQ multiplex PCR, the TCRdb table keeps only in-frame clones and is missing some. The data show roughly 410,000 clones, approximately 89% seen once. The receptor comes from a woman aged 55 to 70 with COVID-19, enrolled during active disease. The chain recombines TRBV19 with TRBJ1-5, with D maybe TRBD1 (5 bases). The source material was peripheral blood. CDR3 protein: CASSRGGRASNQPQHF. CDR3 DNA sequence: TGTGCCAGTAGTAGGGGGGGACGGGCTAGCAATCAGCCCCAGCATTTT.